The T cell receptor (beta chain) described here comes from a study of shared T cell receptors in the human thymus. Data came from immunoSEQ multiplex PCR; TCRdb stores just in-frame clones and leaves some out. The sample has hundreds of thousands of clones, around nine tenths seen once; the top ten hold around 0.0099%. The same data also contributed to another study, on human thymus T cells. That source adds: Both thymic and peripheral blood repertoires showed apparently biased V and J usage.

The TCR originated in a boy less than two years old with a congenital heart defect. Input material: thymocytes.

The CDR3 loop reads CASSLPQREPQETQYF. The CDR3 nucleotides are TGTGCCAGCAGCTTGCCCCAGCGGGAGCCACAAGAGACCCAGTACTTC. The chain carries TRBV5-4 and TRBJ2-5; 8 bases align to TRBD2. CDR3 length: 16 residues. Germline V gives CDR1 SGHNT, CDR2 YYREEE (reference sequence). Losses at the gene ends were 1 base for V and 2 bases for J; bases not matched to a gene: 7. The full variable domain, in which reference TRBV5-4 and TRBJ2-5 provide the parts outside the CDR3, is ETGVTQSPTHLIKTRGQQVTLRCSSQSGHNTVSWYQQALGQGPQFIFQYYREEENGRGNFPPRFSGLQFPNYSSELNVNALELDDSALYLCASSLPQREPQETQYFGPGTRLLVL.